This T cell receptor (beta chain) derives from a study of blood T cell repertoires in COVID-19. Study processing details: The authors estimated nucleated cell counts from reference gene primer amplification. TCRdb's copy holds only in-frame clones and misses some; the assay was immunoSEQ multiplex PCR. V and J calls and clone size follow that table, whereas D and trimming were derived from the DNA. Altogether around 270,000 clones are present, 80% to 90% being singletons, with the ten largest covering around 4.5%. The study assigned cohorts using participant-reported clinical history. This clone occurred a few times. CDR1 and CDR2 from the germline V gene are LGHNA and YNFKEQ. The CDR3 spans 18 residues. V was pared by 4 bases and J by 0 bases, with 13 bases of the junction left unmatched.

Sequences were obtained from PBMCs or T cells enriched from blood (not recorded which). The chain uses TRBV4-2 and TRBJ2-5; 8 bases agree with TRBD2. The source is a woman in her thirties who had recovered from COVID-19. As DNA, the CDR3 is TGTGCCAGCAGCCCGACTATAGCGGGGACGACTAACCAAGAGACCCAGTACTTC. Amino acids: CASSPTIAGTTNQETQYF.